This TCR beta chain was identified during a study of Ad26.COV2.S vaccination and SARS-CoV-2 variants (dated by TCRdb to 2020 to 2023). Regarding the complete study: Vaccine-arm donors came from COV1001, a multicentre, randomized, double-blind, placebo-controlled phase I-IIa trial of Ad26.COV2.S in healthy adults. Ad26.COV2.S was administered intramuscularly at a dose of 5x10^10 or 1x10^11 viral particles, either as one shot or as two shots given 56 days apart. Sequencing of the TCRbeta repertoire served to evaluate the specificity and breadth of SARS-CoV-2-reactive T cell receptors following Ad26.COV2.S vaccination. A total of approximately 32 samples were included in the TCR-sequenced set, comprising about 20 Ad26.COV2.S vaccine recipients, 5 placebo recipients and 8 SARS-CoV-2 convalescent individuals. Participants in the trial were split at random into five groups of five each, receiving low-dose or high-dose Ad26.COV2.S once or twice, or else placebo on both occasions. Investigators did not know the trial group allocation while performing experiments and assessing outcomes.

Relative to germline, V is 0 bases shorter and J is 1 base shorter, with 14 bases between their ends. CDR1 and CDR2 are drawn from the germline V gene: SGHRS, YFSETQ. The CDR3 starts with the cysteine, ends with the phenylalanine, and has 17 residues. The sequence is cut down to CDR3 DNA, 51 bases in frame from base 1. The study at large found these results: Vaccine and placebo recipients had comparable non-spike TCR breadth, which fits with the vaccine containing only spike. The study was not powered for comparison of responses between vaccine doses or regimens. According to the authors, total T cell responses may have been underestimated by the TCR breadth and depth analyses. After vaccination, spike-specific CD8+ and CD4+ T cell responses were reported to show substantial breadth. Compared with placebo recipients, Ad26.COV2.S recipients showed higher spike-specific TCR breadth (P = 0.0014).

The treatment or condition tag for this specimen amounts to: 15 to 20 received Ad26.COV2.S at low or high dose, single or two shots; five or six received placebo; per-sample allocation not given. Repertoires of vaccine and placebo recipients were sequenced from samples collected on day 63 after the first injection. Between 29 July and 7 August 2020, Cohort 1b enrolled around 24 adults aged 18-55 years at one site in Boston, USA. As a vaccine, Ad26.COV2.S was a replication-incompetent adenovirus type 26 vector that expressed a prefusion-stabilized SARS-CoV-2 spike protein derived from the original Wuhan strain. About this clone: The antigen this receptor binds is unknown. Qualities for individual bases were not recorded, and no much larger clone is one base off.

The immunoSEQ Assay was used to sequence TCRbeta CDR3 regions. After extraction, genomic DNA underwent amplification by bias-controlled multiplex PCR, followed by high-throughput sequencing. The authors' pipeline ran thus. Collapsing and filtering of sequences were performed to quantify the absolute abundance of each unique TCRbeta CDR3 region. Usable DNA was measured by amplifying reference genes present in all nucleated cells, and TCRbeta template counts were normalized to that usable DNA to estimate T cell fraction. Repertoire TCRs were annotated as SARS-CoV-2-specific when V gene, CDR3 amino acid sequence and J gene were exactly matched to a known reactive TCR set. The reference SARS-CoV-2 TCR set was obtained from MIRA and was filtered for enrichment in COVID-19-positive ImmuneCODE repertoires, whereby public or cross-reactive TCRs were removed. Using the MIRA antigens, annotated TCRs were further analysed by specific ORF or by position within an ORF. Depth was the summed frequency of annotated unique rearrangements, while breadth was defined as annotated unique rearrangements over total unique productive rearrangements. Group comparisons of TCR breadth used two-sided Wilcoxon rank-sum tests. Not all clones reach the TCRdb copy of this immuneACCESS table, which keeps in-frame sequences only. Checked studies attribute under half of the gap to unresolved V genes and leave the rest unexplained. That table supplies the V and J calls and clone size; D and trimming were determined from the DNA. The table for this sample lists 440,000 or so clones; 80% to 90% of them were counted only once. The top ten clones comprise over 1.5% of the sample.

The sequenced sample was peripheral blood, obtained in a trial of Ad26.COV2.S vaccine versus placebo. This sequence originates from a person between 18 and 59 years old who received the Ad26.COV2.S COVID-19 vaccine or a placebo. The rearranged chain carries TRBV5-1 and TRBJ2-4; the D gene is perhaps TRBD1, from 5 matching bases. The CDR3: CASSLAPGFPAKNIQYF. At the DNA level, the sequence is TGCGCCAGCAGCTTGGCTCCAGGGTTTCCGGCCAAAAACATTCAGTACTTC.